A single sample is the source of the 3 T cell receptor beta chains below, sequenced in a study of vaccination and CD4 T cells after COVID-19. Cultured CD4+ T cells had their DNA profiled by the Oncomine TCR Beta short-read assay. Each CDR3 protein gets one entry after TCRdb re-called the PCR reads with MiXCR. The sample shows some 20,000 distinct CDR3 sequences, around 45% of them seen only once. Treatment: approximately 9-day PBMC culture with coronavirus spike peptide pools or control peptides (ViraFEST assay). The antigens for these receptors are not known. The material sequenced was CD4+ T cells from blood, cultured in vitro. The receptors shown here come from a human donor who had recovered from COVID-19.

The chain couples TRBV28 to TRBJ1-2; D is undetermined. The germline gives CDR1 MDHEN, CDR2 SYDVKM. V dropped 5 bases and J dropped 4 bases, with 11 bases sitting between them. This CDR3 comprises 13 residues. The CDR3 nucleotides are TGTGCCAGCAGTGCAGGTCCAACCTATGGCTACACCTTC. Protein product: CASSAGPTYGYTF.

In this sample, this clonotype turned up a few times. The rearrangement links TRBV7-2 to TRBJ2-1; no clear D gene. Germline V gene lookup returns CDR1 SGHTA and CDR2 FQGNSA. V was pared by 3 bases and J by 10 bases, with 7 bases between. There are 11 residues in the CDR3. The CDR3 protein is CASSFSREQFF. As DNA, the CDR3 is TGTGCCAGCAGCTTCAGTAGAGAGCAGTTCTTC. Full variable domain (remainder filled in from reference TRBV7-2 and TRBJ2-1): GAGVSQSPSNKVTEKGKDVELRCDPISGHTALYWYRQSLGQGLEFLIYFQGNSAPDKSGLPSDRFSAERTGGSVSTLTIQRTQQEDSAVYLCASSFSREQFFGPGTRLTVL.

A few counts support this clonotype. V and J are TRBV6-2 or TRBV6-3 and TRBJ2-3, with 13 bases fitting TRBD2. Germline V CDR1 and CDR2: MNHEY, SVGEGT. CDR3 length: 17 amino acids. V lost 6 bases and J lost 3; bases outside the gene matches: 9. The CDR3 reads CASSPGLAGERTDTQYF. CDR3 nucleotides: TGTGCCAGCAGCCCCGGACTAGCGGGAGAAAGGACAGATACGCAGTATTTT.